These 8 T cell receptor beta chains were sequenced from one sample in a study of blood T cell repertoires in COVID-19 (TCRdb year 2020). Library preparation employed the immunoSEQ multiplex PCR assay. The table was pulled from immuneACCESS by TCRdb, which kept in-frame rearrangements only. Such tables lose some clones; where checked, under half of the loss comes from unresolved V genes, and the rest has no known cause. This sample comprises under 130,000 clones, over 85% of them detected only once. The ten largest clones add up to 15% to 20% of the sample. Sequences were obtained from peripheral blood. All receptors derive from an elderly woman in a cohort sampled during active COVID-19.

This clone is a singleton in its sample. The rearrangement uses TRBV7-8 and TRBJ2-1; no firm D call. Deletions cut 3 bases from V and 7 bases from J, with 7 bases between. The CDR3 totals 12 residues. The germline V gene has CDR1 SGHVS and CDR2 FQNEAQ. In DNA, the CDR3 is TGTGCCAGCAGCTTCCCGGGTAATGAGCAGTTCTTC. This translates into CASSFPGNEQFF.

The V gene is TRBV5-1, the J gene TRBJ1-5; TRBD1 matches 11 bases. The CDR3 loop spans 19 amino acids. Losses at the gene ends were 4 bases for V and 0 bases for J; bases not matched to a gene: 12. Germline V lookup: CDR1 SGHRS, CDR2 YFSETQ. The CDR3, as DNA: TGCGCCAGCAGCCCATTCGGGACAGGGGGGTCGAATAGCAATCAGCCCCAGCATTTT. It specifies CASSPFGTGGSNSNQPQHF.

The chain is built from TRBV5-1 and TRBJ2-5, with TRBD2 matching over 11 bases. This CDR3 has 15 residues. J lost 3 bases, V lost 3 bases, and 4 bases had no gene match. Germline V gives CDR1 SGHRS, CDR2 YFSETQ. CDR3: CASSWPGLAEETQYF. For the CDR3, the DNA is TGCGCCAGCAGCTGGCCGGGACTAGCGGAAGAGACCCAGTACTTC.

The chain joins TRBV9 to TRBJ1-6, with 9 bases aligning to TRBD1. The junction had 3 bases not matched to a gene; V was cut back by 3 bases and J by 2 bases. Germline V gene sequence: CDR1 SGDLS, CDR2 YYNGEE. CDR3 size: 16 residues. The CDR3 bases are TGTGCCAGCAGCGGCCGGACAGGGGCCTATAATTCACCCCTCCACTTT. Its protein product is CASSGRTGAYNSPLHF.

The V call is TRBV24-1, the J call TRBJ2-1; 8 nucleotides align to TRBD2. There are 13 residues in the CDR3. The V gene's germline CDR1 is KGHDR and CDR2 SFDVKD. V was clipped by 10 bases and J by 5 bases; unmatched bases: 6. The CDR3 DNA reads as TGTGCCACGAGAGCGGGGGTAGACAATGAGCAGTTCTTC. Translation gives CATRAGVDNEQFF.

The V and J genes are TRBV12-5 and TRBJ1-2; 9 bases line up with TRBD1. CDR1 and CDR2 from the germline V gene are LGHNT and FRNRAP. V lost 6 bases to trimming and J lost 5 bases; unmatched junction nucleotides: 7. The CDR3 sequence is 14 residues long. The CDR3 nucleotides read TGTGCTAGTGGGGGACAGGGAGACCTGTATGGCTACACCTTC. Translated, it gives CASGGQGDLYGYTF.

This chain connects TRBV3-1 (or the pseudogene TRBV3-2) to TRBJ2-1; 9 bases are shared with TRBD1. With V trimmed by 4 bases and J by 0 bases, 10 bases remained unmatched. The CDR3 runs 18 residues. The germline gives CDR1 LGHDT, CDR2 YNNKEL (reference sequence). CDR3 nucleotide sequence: TGTGCCAGCAGCCCCCCGGGACAGGGACGAGGCTCCTACAATGAGCAGTTCTTC. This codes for CASSPPGQGRGSYNEQFF.

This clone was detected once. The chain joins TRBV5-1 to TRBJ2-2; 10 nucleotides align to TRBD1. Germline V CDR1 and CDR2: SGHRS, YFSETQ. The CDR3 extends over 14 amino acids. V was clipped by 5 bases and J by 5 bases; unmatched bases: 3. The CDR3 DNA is TGCGCCAGCAGAGCGGGACAGGGGACCGGGGAGCTGTTTTTT. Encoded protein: CASRAGQGTGELFF.